A selection of T cell receptor beta chains follows, all from one sample in a study of T cell responses to AZD1222 COVID-19 vaccine. Profiling relied on immunoSEQ multiplex PCR, and the TCRdb table lists in-frame clones only, not all of them. Of about 120,000 clones listed, approximately 90% were seen once; the top ten hold 7% to 8.5%. Source: peripheral blood, taken on day 0 of AZD1222 vaccination. All receptors derive from an adult in good health. Each CDR3 is given with its conserved first and last residue. A D gene is named only where the DNA matches it firmly. Only part of the rows carry a size: once, few, many, or a class if the clone is expanded.

d_gene: TRBD1
j_gene: TRBJ1-2
v_gene: TRBV3-1/TRBV3-2
abundance: .
CDR3nt: TGTGCCAGCAGCCGGGGGGACAGCGGCTATGGCTACACCTTC
CDR3aa: CASSRGDSGYGYTF

d_gene: .
j_gene: TRBJ1-6
v_gene: TRBV7-9
abundance: .
CDR3nt: TGTGCCAGCAGCTTTCCCCCGCTTTATTCACCCCTCCACTTT
CDR3aa: CASSFPPLYSPLHF

d_gene: .
j_gene: TRBJ1-1
v_gene: TRBV7-6
abundance: .
CDR3nt: TGTGCCAGCAGCTTGTTTAGAGGCATGAACACTGAAGCTTTCTTT
CDR3aa: CASSLFRGMNTEAFF

d_gene: TRBD1
j_gene: TRBJ1-1
v_gene: TRBV18
abundance: few
CDR3nt: TGTGCCAGCTCACCTACCTACGGACAGGCCCCCATGAACACTGAAGCTTTCTTT
CDR3aa: CASSPTYGQAPMNTEAFF

d_gene: .
j_gene: TRBJ1-3
v_gene: TRBV7-6
abundance: .
CDR3nt: TGTGCCAGCAGCTCACGTCAGGGAGTCTCTGGAAACACCATATATTTT
CDR3aa: CASSSRQGVSGNTIYF

d_gene: .
j_gene: TRBJ2-7
v_gene: TRBV7-2
abundance: once
CDR3nt: TGTGCCAGCAGCCCCCTCCGGGGAGGGGGAAGCTCCTACGAGCAGTACTTC
CDR3aa: CASSPLRGGGSSYEQYF

d_gene: TRBD2
j_gene: TRBJ2-1
v_gene: TRBV20-1
abundance: .
CDR3nt: TGCAGTGCTATTGAGACTAGCGGGGGTTTTGACTACAATGAGCAGTTCTTC
CDR3aa: CSAIETSGGFDYNEQFF

d_gene: .
j_gene: TRBJ1-2
v_gene: TRBV5-1
abundance: .
CDR3nt: TGCGCCAGCAGCTCGGGGGGCTCACTCTATGGCTACACCTTC
CDR3aa: CASSSGGSLYGYTF

d_gene: .
j_gene: TRBJ2-1
v_gene: TRBV30
abundance: .
CDR3nt: TGTGCCTGGAGTGTAGGGGGGAGGGCCTATGAGCAGTTCTTC
CDR3aa: CAWSVGGRAYEQFF

d_gene: TRBD2
j_gene: TRBJ2-1
v_gene: TRBV7-9
abundance: .
CDR3nt: TGTGCCAGCGGTTCTCTTGGGACTAGCGGGGGGAACCAGTTCTTC
CDR3aa: CASGSLGTSGGNQFF

d_gene: .
j_gene: TRBJ1-2
v_gene: TRBV2
abundance: once
CDR3nt: TGTGCCAGCAGTGATAGGACAGAAAAAGATGGCTACACCTTC
CDR3aa: CASSDRTEKDGYTF

d_gene: .
j_gene: TRBJ1-5
v_gene: TRBV30
abundance: .
CDR3nt: TGTGCCTGGCGGGACTCCCTAGGCGGCAATCAGCCCCAGCATTTT
CDR3aa: CAWRDSLGGNQPQHF

d_gene: .
j_gene: TRBJ1-1
v_gene: TRBV6-6
abundance: .
CDR3nt: TGTGCCAGCAGTGGGGCAGGAGGGGACACTGAAGCTTTCTTT
CDR3aa: CASSGAGGDTEAFF

d_gene: .
j_gene: TRBJ1-5
v_gene: TRBV18
abundance: .
CDR3nt: TGTGCCAGCTCACCAGGGCAGGGACATTATCAGCCCCAGCATTTT
CDR3aa: CASSPGQGHYQPQHF

d_gene: .
j_gene: TRBJ1-4
v_gene: TRBV5-1
abundance: once
CDR3nt: TGCGCCAGCAGCCTAGGACAGACTACTAATGAAAAACTGTTTTTT
CDR3aa: CASSLGQTTNEKLFF

d_gene: TRBD1
j_gene: TRBJ1-5
v_gene: TRBV30
abundance: .
CDR3nt: TGTGCCTGGAGCGGACAGGGCTTAAGCAATCAGCCCCAGCATTTT
CDR3aa: CAWSGQGLSNQPQHF

d_gene: TRBD1
j_gene: TRBJ2-1
v_gene: TRBV4-1
abundance: .
CDR3nt: TGCGCCAGCAGCCTCGGACAGGGTACGAATGAGCAGTTCTTC
CDR3aa: CASSLGQGTNEQFF

d_gene: .
j_gene: TRBJ2-6
v_gene: TRBV19
abundance: once
CDR3nt: TGTGCCAGTAGTACCCTCCCAGGGGCTGGGGCCAACGTCCTGACTTTC
CDR3aa: CASSTLPGAGANVLTF

d_gene: .
j_gene: TRBJ1-5
v_gene: TRBV6-5
abundance: .
CDR3nt: TGTGCCAGCGGCTTCAGGGCCGGGTATCAGCCCCAGCATTTT
CDR3aa: CASGFRAGYQPQHF

d_gene: .
j_gene: TRBJ1-4
v_gene: TRBV6-5
abundance: .
CDR3nt: TGTGCCAGCAGTCCATTCCTATCTAATGAAAAACTGTTTTTT
CDR3aa: CASSPFLSNEKLFF

d_gene: .
j_gene: TRBJ1-1
v_gene: TRBV21-1
abundance: once
CDR3nt: TGTGCCAGCTCGGGGGCGTCGGTATTCGAGACTGAAGCTTTCTTT
CDR3aa: CASSGASVFETEAFF

d_gene: .
j_gene: TRBJ1-2
v_gene: TRBV6-5
abundance: .
CDR3nt: TGTGCCAGCAGCCACGTAGGGGGAATCTATGGCTACACCTTC
CDR3aa: CASSHVGGIYGYTF

d_gene: .
j_gene: TRBJ1-6
v_gene: TRBV19
abundance: .
CDR3nt: TGTGCCAGTAGTACAACCGACACGTATTCACCCCTCCACTTT
CDR3aa: CASSTTDTYSPLHF

d_gene: TRBD2
j_gene: TRBJ2-1
v_gene: TRBV27
abundance: .
CDR3nt: TGTGCCAGCAGTTTTTCGGGGGGGAATGAGCAGTTCTTC
CDR3aa: CASSFSGGNEQFF

d_gene: TRBD2
j_gene: TRBJ2-5
v_gene: TRBV3-1/TRBV3-2
abundance: .
CDR3nt: TGTGCCAGCAGCCAACCCTCGGGGGGGAAGACCCAGTACTTC
CDR3aa: CASSQPSGGKTQYF

d_gene: TRBD1
j_gene: TRBJ1-6
v_gene: TRBV6-2/TRBV6-3
abundance: .
CDR3nt: TGTGCCAGCAGTCAGAGGACAGGGGCAGATAATTCACCCCTCCACTTT
CDR3aa: CASSQRTGADNSPLHF

d_gene: .
j_gene: TRBJ2-2
v_gene: TRBV28
abundance: .
CDR3nt: TGTGCCAGCAGCTCTCTGCCCTCCCGGGAGCTGTTTTTT
CDR3aa: CASSSLPSRELFF

d_gene: .
j_gene: TRBJ1-1
v_gene: TRBV5-6
abundance: medium-sized
CDR3nt: TGTGCCAGCAGCTTGGACAGGGACACTGAAGCTTTCTTT
CDR3aa: CASSLDRDTEAFF

d_gene: TRBD2
j_gene: TRBJ2-3
v_gene: TRBV6-5
abundance: .
CDR3nt: TGTGCCAGCAGTTACCCCGGGACTAGTACGCAGTATTTT
CDR3aa: CASSYPGTSTQYF

d_gene: .
j_gene: TRBJ1-6
v_gene: TRBV11-2
abundance: .
CDR3nt: TGTGCCAGCAGCTTAGTTGGGTCACCCCTCCACTTT
CDR3aa: CASSLVGSPLHF

d_gene: .
j_gene: TRBJ1-3
v_gene: TRBV2
abundance: .
CDR3nt: TGTGCCAGTATCAGGGAGGCTGGAAACACCATATATTTT
CDR3aa: CASIREAGNTIYF

d_gene: .
j_gene: TRBJ1-1
v_gene: TRBV28
abundance: .
CDR3nt: TGTGCCAGCACCCCCGTTGTACAGGGCGTTTGGAACACTGAAGCTTTCTTT
CDR3aa: CASTPVVQGVWNTEAFF

d_gene: .
j_gene: TRBJ1-2
v_gene: TRBV6-5
abundance: .
CDR3nt: TGTGCCAGCAGTCGAGAGGGACGGTTAAACTATGGCTACACCTTC
CDR3aa: CASSREGRLNYGYTF

d_gene: TRBD1
j_gene: TRBJ1-4
v_gene: TRBV6-5
abundance: .
CDR3nt: TGTGCCAGCAGTTTACAGGGGATTGGCGAAAAACTGTTTTTT
CDR3aa: CASSLQGIGEKLFF

d_gene: .
j_gene: TRBJ2-3
v_gene: TRBV19
abundance: once
CDR3nt: TGTGCCAGTAGTAGGGCTAGCACAGATACGCAGTATTTT
CDR3aa: CASSRASTDTQYF

d_gene: TRBD2
j_gene: TRBJ2-3
v_gene: TRBV23-1
abundance: .
CDR3nt: TGCGCCAGCAGTCAAAGTATAGGACTAGCGGGATCTAAAACAGATACGCAGTATTTT
CDR3aa: CASSQSIGLAGSKTDTQYF